This TCR beta chain derives from a study of blood T cell repertoires in COVID-19. In the study overall: Spain, Italy and the United States supplied samples that represented acute and convalescent COVID-19.

Profiled with immunoSEQ multiplex PCR; TCRdb holds only in-frame clones, not every one. Of about 360,000 clones detected, roughly 80% appear once; the ten largest clones hold about 1%. V was clipped by 5 bases and J by 7 bases; unmatched bases: 8. This CDR3 is built from 14 residues. Per the germline V gene, CDR1 is SGHTA and CDR2 is FQGNSA. The rearrangement uses TRBV7-2 and TRBJ2-1; the match to TRBD1 covers 7 bases. This receptor was identified in a human donor with acute or convalescent COVID-19. The donor label of this sample is uncertain. Input material: peripheral blood. CDR3 bases: TGTGCCAGCAGCCCGACAGGGCGTACAAATGAGCAGTTCTTC. This gives the protein CASSPTGRTNEQFF.